This TCR beta chain emerged from a study of T cell repertoires in cytomegalovirus infection. TCRdb processed the reads anew with MiXCR; each CDR3 protein has one entry. The sample shows a few hundred thousand distinct CDR3 sequences, 15% to 20% of them seen only once. This clonotype was seen a few times. CDR3 length equals 14 residues. Per the germline V gene, CDR1 is KGHSH and CDR2 is LQKENI. Trimming left V 5 bases short and J 2 bases short, with 11 bases between. The sequence was obtained from a human donor in good health (CMV status not recorded). Some clones in this sample may be carry-over from other donors' samples. What was sequenced was PBMCs. This chain links TRBV18 with TRBJ2-3, with D unresolved. This chain's CDR3 is CASSALRSTDTQYF. In DNA form, the CDR3 reads TGTGCCAGCTCAGCGCTTCGATCCACAGATACGCAGTATTTT. Full variable domain (remainder filled in from reference TRBV18 and TRBJ2-3): NAGVMQNPRHLVRRRGQEARLRCSPMKGHSHVYWYRQLPEEGLKFMVYLQKENIIDESGMPKERFSAEFPKEGPSILRIQQVVRGDSAAYFCASSALRSTDTQYFGPGTRLTVL.